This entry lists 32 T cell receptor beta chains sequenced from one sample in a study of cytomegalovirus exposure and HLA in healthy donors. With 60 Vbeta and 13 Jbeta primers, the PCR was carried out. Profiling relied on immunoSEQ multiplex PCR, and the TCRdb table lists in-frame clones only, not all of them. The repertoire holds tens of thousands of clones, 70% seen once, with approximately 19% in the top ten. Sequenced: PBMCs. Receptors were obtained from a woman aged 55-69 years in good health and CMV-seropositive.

The CDR3 coding sequence is TGTGCCAGCAGTGAAGGGGCAGGGCCTAGCACAGATACGCAGTATTTT. Translating gives CASSEGAGPSTDTQYF. V and J are TRBV2 and TRBJ2-3, with a tentative D call TRBD1 (5 bases). This CDR3 has 16 amino acids. Germline CDR1 is SNHLY and CDR2 is FYNNEI. The V end lost 1 base, the J end lost 0 bases, and 11 bases lay between the germline ends.

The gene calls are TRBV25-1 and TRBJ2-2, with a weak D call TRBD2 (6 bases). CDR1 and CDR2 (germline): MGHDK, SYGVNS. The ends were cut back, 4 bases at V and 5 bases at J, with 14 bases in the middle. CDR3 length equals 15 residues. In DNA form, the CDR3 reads TGTGCCAGCAGTGCCGGGACGGGGGAGACCGGGGAGCTGTTTTTT. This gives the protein CASSAGTGETGELFF.

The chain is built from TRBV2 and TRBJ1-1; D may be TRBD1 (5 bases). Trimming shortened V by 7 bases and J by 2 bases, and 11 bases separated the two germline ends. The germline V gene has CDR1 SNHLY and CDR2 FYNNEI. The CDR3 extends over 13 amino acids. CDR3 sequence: CASTIGANTEAFF. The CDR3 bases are TGTGCCAGCACGATAGGGGCTAACACTGAAGCTTTCTTT.

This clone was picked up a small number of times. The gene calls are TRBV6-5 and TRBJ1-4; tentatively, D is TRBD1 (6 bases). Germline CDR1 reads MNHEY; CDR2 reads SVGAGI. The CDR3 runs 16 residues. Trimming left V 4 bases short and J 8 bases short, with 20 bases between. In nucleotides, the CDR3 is TGTGCCAGCAGTTCTTCAATGCGGGGGGCGGGCGAAAAACTGTTTTTT. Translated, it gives CASSSSMRGAGEKLFF.

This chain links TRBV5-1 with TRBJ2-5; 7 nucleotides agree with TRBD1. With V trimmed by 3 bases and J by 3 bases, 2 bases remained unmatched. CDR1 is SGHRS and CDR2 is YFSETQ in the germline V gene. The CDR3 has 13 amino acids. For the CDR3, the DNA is TGCGCCAGCAGCTCCCAGGGGGAAGAGACCCAGTACTTC. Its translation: CASSSQGEETQYF.

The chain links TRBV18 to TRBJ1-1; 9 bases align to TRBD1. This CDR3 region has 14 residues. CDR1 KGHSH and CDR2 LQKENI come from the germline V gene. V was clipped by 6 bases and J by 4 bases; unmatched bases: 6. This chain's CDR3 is CASSKQGAGTEAFF. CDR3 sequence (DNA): TGTGCCAGCTCCAAACAGGGGGCGGGCACTGAAGCTTTCTTT.

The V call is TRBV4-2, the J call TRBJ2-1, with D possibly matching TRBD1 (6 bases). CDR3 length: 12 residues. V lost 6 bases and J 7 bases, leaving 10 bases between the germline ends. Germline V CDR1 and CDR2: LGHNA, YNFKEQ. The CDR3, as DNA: TGTGCCAGCAGGGGAAGGGGGAATGAGCAGTTCTTC. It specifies CASRGRGNEQFF.

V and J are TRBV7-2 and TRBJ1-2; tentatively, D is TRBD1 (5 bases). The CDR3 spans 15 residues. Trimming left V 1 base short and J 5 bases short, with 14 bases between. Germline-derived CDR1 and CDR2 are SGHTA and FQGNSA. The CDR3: CASSLDQGSRYGYTF. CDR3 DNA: TGTGCCAGCAGCTTAGATCAGGGAAGTAGGTATGGCTACACCTTC.

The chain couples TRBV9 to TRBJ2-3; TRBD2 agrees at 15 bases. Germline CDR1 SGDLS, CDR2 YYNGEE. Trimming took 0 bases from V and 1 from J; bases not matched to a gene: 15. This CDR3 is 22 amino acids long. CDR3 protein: CASSVALGTGTSGGYGTDTQYF. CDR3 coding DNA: TGTGCCAGCAGCGTAGCCCTGGGGACAGGGACTAGCGGGGGGTATGGCACAGATACGCAGTATTTT.

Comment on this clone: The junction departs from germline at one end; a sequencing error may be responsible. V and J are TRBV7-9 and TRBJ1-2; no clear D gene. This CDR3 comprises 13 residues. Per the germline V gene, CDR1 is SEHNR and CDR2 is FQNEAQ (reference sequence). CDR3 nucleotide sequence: TGTTCCAGCAGCTTAGCGGGGAGAGGTGGCTACACCTTC. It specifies CSSSLAGRGGYTF.

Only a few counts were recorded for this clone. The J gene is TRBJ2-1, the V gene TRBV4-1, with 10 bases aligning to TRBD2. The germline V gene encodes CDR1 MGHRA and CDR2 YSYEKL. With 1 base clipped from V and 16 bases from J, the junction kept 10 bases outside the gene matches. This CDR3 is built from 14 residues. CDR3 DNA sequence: TGCGCCAGCAGCCAAGTAGCGGGGGGACCAAGAAAATTCTTC. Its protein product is CASSQVAGGPRKFF.

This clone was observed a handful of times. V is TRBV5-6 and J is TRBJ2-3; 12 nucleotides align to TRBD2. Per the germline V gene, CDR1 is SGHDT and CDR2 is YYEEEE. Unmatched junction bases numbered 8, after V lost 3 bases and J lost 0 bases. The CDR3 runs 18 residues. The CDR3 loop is CASSSTRLAGASTDTQYF. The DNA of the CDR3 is TGTGCCAGCAGCTCGACCAGACTAGCGGGGGCCAGCACAGATACGCAGTATTTT.

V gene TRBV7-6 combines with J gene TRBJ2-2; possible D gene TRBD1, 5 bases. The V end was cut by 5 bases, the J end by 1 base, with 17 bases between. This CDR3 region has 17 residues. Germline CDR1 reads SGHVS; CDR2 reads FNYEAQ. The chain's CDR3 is CASSLLQRGRNTGELFF. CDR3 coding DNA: TGTGCCAGCAGCCTTCTGCAAAGGGGCCGGAACACCGGGGAGCTGTTTTTT.

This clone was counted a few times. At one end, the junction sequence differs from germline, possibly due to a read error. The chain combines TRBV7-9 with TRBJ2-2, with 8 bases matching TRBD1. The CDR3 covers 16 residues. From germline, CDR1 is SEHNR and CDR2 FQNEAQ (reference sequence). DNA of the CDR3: TGTTCCAGCAGCTTAAATTGGGGACAGGACACCGGGGAGCTGTTTTTT. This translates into CSSSLNWGQDTGELFF.

The CDR3 protein is CASRSGGSYNEQFF. Here the CDR3 DNA reads TGTGCCAGCAGAAGCGGGGGTTCCTACAATGAGCAGTTCTTC. This rearrangement joins TRBV6-5 to TRBJ2-1; 8 bases are a match to TRBD2. The trim removed 6 bases at V and 1 base at J, leaving 2 bases unmatched. The CDR3 extends over 14 amino acids. Germline V gene lookup returns CDR1 MNHEY and CDR2 SVGAGI.

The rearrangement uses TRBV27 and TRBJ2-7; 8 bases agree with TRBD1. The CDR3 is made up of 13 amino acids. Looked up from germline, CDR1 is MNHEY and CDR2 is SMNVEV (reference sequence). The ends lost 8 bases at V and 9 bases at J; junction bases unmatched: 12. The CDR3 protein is CASGPRDRLVQYF. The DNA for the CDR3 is TGTGCCAGCGGTCCAAGGGACAGGCTAGTGCAGTACTTC.

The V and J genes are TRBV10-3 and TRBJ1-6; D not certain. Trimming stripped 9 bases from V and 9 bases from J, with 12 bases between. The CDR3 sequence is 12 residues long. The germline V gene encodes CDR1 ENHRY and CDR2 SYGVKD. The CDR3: CAIAEGGSPLHF. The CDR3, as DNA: TGTGCCATAGCCGAGGGAGGTTCACCCCTCCACTTT.

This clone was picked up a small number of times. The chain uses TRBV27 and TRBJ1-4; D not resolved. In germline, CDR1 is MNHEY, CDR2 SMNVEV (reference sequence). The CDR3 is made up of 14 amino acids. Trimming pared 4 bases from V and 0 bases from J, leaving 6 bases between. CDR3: CASSSFATNEKLFF. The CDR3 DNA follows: TGTGCCAGCAGTTCCTTTGCAACTAATGAAAAACTGTTTTTT.

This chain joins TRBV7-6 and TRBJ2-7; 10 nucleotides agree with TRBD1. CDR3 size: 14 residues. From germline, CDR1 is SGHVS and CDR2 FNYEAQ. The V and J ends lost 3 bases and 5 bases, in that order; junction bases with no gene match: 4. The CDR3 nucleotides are TGTGCCAGCAGCTTCAGCGGACAGGGGGACGAGCAGTACTTC. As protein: CASSFSGQGDEQYF.

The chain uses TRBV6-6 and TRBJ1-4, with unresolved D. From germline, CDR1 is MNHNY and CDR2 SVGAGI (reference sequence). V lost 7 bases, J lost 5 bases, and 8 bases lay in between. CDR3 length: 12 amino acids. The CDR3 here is CASMAGNEKLFF. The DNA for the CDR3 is TGTGCCAGCATGGCGGGGAATGAAAAACTGTTTTTT.

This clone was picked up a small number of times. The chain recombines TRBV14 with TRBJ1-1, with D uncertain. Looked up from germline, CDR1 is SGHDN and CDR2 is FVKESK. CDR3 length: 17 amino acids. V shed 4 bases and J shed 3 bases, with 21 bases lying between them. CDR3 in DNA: TGTGCCAGCAGCCCGGAGGGTTTCGGGAAAGCTTACACTGAAGCTTTCTTT. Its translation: CASSPEGFGKAYTEAFF. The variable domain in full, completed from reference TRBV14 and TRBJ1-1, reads EAGVTQFPSHSVIEKGQTVTLRCDPISGHDNLYWYRRVMGKEIKFLLHFVKESKQDESGMPNNRFLAERTGGTYSTLKVQPAELEDSGVYFCASSPEGFGKAYTEAFFGQGTRLTVV.

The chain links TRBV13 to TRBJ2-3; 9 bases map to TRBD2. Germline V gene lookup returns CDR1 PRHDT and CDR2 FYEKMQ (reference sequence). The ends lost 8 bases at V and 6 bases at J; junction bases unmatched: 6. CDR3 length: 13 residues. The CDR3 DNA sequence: TGTGCCAGCCATCAGCGGGGGGCGGATACGCAGTATTTT. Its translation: CASHQRGADTQYF.

The CDR3 region is CASSLGQHRANEQFF. DNA of the CDR3: TGTGCCAGCAGCTTGGGACAGCATAGAGCCAATGAGCAGTTCTTC. V usage is TRBV11-3 and J usage is TRBJ2-1; 7 positions agree with TRBD1. Germline loops: CDR1 SGHNT, CDR2 YENEEA. The CDR3 is made up of 15 amino acids. Trimming cost V 3 bases and J 6 bases; bases outside gene matches: 8.

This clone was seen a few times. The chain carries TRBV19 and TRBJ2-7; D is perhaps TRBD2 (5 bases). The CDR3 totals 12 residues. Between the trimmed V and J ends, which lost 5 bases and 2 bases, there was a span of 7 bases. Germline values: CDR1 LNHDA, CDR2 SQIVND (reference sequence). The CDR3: CASSPGTYEQYF. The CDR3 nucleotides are TGTGCCAGTAGTCCCGGGACCTACGAGCAGTACTTC.

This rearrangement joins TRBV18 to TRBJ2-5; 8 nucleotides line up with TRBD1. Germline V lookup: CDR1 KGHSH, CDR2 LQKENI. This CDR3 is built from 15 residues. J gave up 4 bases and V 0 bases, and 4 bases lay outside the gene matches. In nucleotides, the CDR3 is TGTGCCAGCTCACCACCGTCACAGGGGGGAGAGACCCAGTACTTC. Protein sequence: CASSPPSQGGETQYF. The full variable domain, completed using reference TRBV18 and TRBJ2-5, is NAGVMQNPRHLVRRRGQEARLRCSPMKGHSHVYWYRQLPEEGLKFMVYLQKENIIDESGMPKERFSAEFPKEGPSILRIQQVVRGDSAAYFCASSPPSQGGETQYFGPGTRLLVL.

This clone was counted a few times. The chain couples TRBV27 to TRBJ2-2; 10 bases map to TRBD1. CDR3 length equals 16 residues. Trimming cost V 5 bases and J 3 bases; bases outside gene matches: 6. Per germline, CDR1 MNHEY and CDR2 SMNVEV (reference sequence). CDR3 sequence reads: CASSRGTGDYTGELFF. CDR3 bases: TGTGCCAGCAGTCGAGGGACAGGGGATTACACCGGGGAGCTGTTTTTT.

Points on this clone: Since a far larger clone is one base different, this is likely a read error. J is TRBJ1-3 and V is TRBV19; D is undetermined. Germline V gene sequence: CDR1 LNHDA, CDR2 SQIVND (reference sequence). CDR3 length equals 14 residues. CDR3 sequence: CARSIEDGKNTIYF. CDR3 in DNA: TGTGCCCGTAGTATAGAGGACGGGAAAAACACCATATATTTT.

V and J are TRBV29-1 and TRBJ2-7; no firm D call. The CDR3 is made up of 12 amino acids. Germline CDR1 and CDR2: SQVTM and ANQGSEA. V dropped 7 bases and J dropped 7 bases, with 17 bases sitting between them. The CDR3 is CSGAGITQEQYF. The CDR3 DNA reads TGCAGCGGGGCCGGTATCACCCAAGAGCAGTACTTC.

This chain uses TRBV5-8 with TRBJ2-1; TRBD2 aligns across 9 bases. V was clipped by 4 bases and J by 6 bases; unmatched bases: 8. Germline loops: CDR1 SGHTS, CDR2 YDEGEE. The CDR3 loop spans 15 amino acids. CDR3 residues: CASSMRGGLSNEQFF. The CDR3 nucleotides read TGTGCCAGCAGCATGCGGGGGGGCCTCAGCAATGAGCAGTTCTTC.

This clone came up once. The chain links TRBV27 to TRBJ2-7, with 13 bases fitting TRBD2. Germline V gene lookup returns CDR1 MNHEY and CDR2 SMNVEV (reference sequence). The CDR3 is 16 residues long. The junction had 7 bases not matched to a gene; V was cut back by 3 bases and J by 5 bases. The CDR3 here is CASSLLTSGGRNEQYF. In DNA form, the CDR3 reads TGTGCCAGCAGTTTGTTGACTAGCGGGGGGAGAAACGAGCAGTACTTC.

This CDR3 is CASSEWSGKLFF. In DNA form, the CDR3 reads TGTGCCAGCAGTGAATGGTCGGGGAAACTGTTTTTT. This chain links TRBV25-1 with TRBJ1-4; D remains unclear. CDR3 length: 12 amino acids. Between the trimmed V and J ends, which lost 1 base and 11 bases, there was a span of 8 bases. Germline-derived CDR1 and CDR2 are MGHDK and SYGVNS.

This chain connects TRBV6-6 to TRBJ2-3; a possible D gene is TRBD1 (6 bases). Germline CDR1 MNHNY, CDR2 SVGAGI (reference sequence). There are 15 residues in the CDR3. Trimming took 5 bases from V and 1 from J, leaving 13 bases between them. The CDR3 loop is CASSGGPLGTDTQYF. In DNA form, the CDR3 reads TGTGCCAGCAGTGGGGGCCCCCTGGGCACAGATACGCAGTATTTT.